The clone carrying this T cell receptor (beta chain) was observed a handful of times. This record comes from a study of T cells in Graves' hyperthyroidism and ophthalmopathy. Amplification of TCR beta CDR3 regions used RNA as the template. A set of HTBI primers served as the primers for a first-round RT-PCR of the TCR CDR3. MiXCR was run by TCRdb on the multiplex PCR reads, yielding one entry per CDR3 protein. The sample carries a few hundred thousand distinct CDR3 sequences, approximately 16% recorded once. Germline assignment: CDR1 KGHSH and CDR2 LQKENI. Trimming took 2 bases from V and 8 from J, leaving 21 bases between them. The CDR3 is made up of 16 amino acids.

This TCR was recovered from a woman in her 30s with Graves' ophthalmopathy. The rearrangement joins TRBV18 to TRBJ1-2; no clear D. Material for sequencing was blood. The CDR3 DNA reads as TGTGCCAGCTCACCAAATTCACAGAATACTATCGGGGGCTACACCTTC. Translating gives CASSPNSQNTIGGYTF. Full variable domain (remainder filled in from reference TRBV18 and TRBJ1-2): NAGVMQNPRHLVRRRGQEARLRCSPMKGHSHVYWYRQLPEEGLKFMVYLQKENIIDESGMPKERFSAEFPKEGPSILRIQQVVRGDSAAYFCASSPNSQNTIGGYTFGSGTRLTVV.